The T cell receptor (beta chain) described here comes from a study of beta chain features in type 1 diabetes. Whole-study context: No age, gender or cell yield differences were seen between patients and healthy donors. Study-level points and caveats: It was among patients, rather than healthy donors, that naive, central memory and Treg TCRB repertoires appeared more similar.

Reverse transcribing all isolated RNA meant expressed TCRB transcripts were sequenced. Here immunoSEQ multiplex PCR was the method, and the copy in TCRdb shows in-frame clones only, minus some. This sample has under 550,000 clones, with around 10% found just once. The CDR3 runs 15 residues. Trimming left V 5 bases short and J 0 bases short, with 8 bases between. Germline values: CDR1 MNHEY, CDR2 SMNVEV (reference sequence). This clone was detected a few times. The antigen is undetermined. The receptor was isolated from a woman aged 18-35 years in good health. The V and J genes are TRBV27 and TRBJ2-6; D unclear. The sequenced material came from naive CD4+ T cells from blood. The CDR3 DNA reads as TGTGCCAGCAGTCCACAGAACTCTGGGGCCAACGTCCTGACTTTC. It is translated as CASSPQNSGANVLTF. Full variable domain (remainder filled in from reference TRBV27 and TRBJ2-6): EAQVTQNPRYLITVTGKKLTVTCSQNMNHEYMSWYRQDPGLGLRQIYYSMNVEVTDKGDVPEGYKVSRKEKRNFPLILESPSPNQTSLYFCASSPQNSGANVLTFGAGSRLTVL.